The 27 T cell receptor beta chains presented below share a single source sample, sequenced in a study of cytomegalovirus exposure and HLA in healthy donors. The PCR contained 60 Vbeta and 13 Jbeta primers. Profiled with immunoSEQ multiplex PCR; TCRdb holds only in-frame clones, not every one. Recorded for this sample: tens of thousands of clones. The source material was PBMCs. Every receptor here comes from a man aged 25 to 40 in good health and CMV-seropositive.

CDR3 coding DNA: TGTGCCAGCAGCCAAGATACCGGGCGACTAGCGGGAGACCTCCAAGAGACCCAGTACTTC. Translating gives CASSQDTGRLAGDLQETQYF. V usage is TRBV14 and J usage is TRBJ2-5; 12 bases are shared with TRBD2. Germline values: CDR1 SGHDN, CDR2 FVKESK. The CDR3 is 20 residues long. V gave up 0 bases and J gave up 1 base; unmatched junction bases: 12.

In nucleotides, the CDR3 is TGTGCCACCAGCAGAGATTTTAGCTCTGGGGCCAACGTCCTGACTTTC. Its protein is CATSRDFSSGANVLTF. The chain uses TRBV15 and TRBJ2-6; D gene ambiguous. The ends were cut back, 0 bases at V and 0 bases at J, with 6 bases in the middle. The CDR3 length is 16 residues. The V gene's germline CDR1 is LNHNV and CDR2 YYDKDF (reference sequence).

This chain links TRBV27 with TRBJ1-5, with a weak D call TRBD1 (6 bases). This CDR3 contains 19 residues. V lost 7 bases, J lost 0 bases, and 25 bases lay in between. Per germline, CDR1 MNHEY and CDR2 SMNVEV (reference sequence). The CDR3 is CASTQNDRRFLFSNQPQHF. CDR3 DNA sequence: TGTGCCAGCACCCAGAATGACAGGCGCTTTTTATTTAGCAATCAGCCCCAGCATTTT.

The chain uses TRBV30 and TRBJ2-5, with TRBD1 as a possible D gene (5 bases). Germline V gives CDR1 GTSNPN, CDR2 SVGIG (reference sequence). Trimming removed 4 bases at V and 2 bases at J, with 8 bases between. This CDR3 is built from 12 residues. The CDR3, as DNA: TGTGCCTGGAAAAGGGGACAAGAGACCCAGTACTTC. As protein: CAWKRGQETQYF.

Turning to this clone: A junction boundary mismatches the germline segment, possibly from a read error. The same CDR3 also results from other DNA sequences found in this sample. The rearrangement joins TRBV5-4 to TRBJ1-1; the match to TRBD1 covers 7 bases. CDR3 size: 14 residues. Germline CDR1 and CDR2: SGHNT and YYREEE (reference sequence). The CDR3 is CASSLQGLGTEAFF. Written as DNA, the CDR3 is TGTGCCAGCAGCCTACAGGGGCTCGGGACTGAGGCTTTCTTT. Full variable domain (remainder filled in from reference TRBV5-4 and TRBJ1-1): ETGVTQSPTHLIKTRGQQVTLRCSSQSGHNTVSWYQQALGQGPQFIFQYYREEENGRGNFPPRFSGLQFPNYSSELNVNALELDDSALYLCASSLQGLGTEAFFGQGTRLTVV.

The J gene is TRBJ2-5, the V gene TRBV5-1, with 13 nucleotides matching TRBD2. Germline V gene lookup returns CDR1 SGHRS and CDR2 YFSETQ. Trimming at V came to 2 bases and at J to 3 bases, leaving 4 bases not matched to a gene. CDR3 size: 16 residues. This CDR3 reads CASSFTSGGVKETQYF. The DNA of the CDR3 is TGCGCCAGCAGCTTCACTAGCGGGGGGGTGAAAGAGACCCAGTACTTC. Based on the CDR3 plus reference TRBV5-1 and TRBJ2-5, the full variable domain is KAGVTQTPRYLIKTRGQQVTLSCSPISGHRSVSWYQQTPGQGLQFLFEYFSETQRNKGNFPGRFSGRQFSNSRSEMNVSTLELGDSALYLCASSFTSGGVKETQYFGPGTRLLVL.

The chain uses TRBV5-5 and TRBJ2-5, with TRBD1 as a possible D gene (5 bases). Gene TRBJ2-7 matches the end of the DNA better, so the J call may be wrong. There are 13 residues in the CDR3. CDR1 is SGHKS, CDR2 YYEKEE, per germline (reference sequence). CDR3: CASSLEGSYEQYF. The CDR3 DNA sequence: TGTGCCAGCAGCTTGGAGGGGTCCTACGAGCAGTACTTC.

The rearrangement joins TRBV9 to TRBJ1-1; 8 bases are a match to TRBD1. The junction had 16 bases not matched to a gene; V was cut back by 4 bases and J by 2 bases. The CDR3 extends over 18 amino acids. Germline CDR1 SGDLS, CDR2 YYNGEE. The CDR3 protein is CASSPLSGQGLINTEAFF. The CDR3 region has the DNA TGTGCCAGCAGCCCATTATCTGGACAGGGACTTATCAACACTGAAGCTTTCTTT.

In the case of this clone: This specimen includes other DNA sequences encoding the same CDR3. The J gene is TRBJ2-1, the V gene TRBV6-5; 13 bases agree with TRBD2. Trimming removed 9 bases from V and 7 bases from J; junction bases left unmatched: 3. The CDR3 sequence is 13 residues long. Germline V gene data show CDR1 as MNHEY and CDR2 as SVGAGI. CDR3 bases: TGTGCCAGTAGACTAGCGGGGGGAAATGAGCAGTTCTTC. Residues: CASRLAGGNEQFF.

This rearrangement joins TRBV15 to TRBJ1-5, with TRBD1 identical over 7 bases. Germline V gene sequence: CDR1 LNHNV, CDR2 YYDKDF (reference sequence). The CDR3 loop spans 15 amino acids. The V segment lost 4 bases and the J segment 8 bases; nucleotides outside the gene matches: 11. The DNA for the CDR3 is TGTGCCACCAGCAAGGGACAGTCAATCATTGAGCCCCAGCATTTT. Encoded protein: CATSKGQSIIEPQHF.

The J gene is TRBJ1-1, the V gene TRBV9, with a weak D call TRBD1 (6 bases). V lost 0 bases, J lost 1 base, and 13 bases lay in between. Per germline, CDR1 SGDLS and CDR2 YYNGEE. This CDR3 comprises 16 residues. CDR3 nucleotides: TGTGCCAGCAGCGTAGGACAGGCCGCTAAGAACACTGAAGCTTTCTTT. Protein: CASSVGQAAKNTEAFF.

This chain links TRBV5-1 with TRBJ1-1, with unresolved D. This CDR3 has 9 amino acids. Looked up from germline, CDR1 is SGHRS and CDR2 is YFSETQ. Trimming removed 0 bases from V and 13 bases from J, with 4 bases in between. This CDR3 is CASSLGDFF. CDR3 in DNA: TGCGCCAGCAGCTTGGGAGATTTCTTT.

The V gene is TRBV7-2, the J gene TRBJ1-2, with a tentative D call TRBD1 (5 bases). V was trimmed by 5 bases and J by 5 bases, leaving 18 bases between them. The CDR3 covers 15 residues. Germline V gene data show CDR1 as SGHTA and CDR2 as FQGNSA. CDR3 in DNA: TGTGCCAGCAGCCCGCTCCGAAACGGGGGGTATGGCTACACCTTC. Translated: CASSPLRNGGYGYTF.

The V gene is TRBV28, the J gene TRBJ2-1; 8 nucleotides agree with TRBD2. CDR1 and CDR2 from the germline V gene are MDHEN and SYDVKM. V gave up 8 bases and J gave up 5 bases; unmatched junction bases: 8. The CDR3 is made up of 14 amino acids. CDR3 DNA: TGTGCCAGCTGGGGGACTAGAATAAACAATGAGCAGTTCTTC. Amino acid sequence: CASWGTRINNEQFF.

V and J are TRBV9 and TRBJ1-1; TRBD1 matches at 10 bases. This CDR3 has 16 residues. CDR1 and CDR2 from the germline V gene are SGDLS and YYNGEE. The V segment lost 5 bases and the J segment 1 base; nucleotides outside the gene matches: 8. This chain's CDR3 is CASSPRGQGKNTEAFF. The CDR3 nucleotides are TGTGCCAGCAGTCCCCGGGGACAGGGGAAGAACACTGAAGCTTTCTTT.

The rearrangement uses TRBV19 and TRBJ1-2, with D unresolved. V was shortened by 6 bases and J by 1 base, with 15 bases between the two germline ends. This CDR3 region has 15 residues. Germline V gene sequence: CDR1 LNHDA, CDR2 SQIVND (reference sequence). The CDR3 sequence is CASSRTADYNYGYTF. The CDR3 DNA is TGTGCCAGTAGCCGGACGGCAGACTATAACTATGGCTACACCTTC.

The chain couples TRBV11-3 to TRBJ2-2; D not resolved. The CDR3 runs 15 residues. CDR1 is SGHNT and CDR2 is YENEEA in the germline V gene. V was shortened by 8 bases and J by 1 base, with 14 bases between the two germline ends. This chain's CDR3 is CASSQESLNTGELFF. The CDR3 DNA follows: TGTGCCAGCTCCCAAGAGTCGTTGAACACCGGGGAGCTGTTTTTT.

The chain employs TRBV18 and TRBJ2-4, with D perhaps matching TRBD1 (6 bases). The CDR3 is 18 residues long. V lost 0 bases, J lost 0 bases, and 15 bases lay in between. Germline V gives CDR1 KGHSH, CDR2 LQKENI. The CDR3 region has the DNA TGTGCCAGCTCACCACCGACGGACAGAACCCTAGCCAAAAACATTCAGTACTTC. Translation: CASSPPTDRTLAKNIQYF.

The CDR3 protein is CASSRISGGLFYEQYF. DNA for the CDR3: TGTGCCAGCAGCCGGATTAGCGGGGGTCTGTTCTACGAGCAGTACTTC. This chain joins TRBV14 and TRBJ2-7, with 9 bases identical to TRBD2. V lost 4 bases and J lost 3; bases outside the gene matches: 10. There are 16 residues in the CDR3. In germline, CDR1 is SGHDN, CDR2 FVKESK.

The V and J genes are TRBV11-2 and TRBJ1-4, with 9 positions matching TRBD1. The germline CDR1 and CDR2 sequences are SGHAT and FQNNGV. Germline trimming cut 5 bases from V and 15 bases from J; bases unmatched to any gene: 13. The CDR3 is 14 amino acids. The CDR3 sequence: CASSLDRGGQRVFF. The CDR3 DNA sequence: TGTGCCAGCAGCCTGGACAGGGGCGGACAACGAGTGTTTTTT.

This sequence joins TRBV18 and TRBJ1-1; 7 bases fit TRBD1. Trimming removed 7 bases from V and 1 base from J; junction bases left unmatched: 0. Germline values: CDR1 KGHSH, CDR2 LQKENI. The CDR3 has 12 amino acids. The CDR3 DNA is TGTGCCAGCTGGACAGGGAACACTGAAGCTTTCTTT. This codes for CASWTGNTEAFF.

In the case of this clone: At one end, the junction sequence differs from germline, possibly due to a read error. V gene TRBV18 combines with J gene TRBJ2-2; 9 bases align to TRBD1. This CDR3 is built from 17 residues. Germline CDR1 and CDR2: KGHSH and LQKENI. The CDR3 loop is CASSSPAGTGYHGELFF. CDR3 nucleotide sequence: TGTGCCAGCTCATCACCTGCCGGGACAGGGTACCACGGGGAGCTGTTTTTT.

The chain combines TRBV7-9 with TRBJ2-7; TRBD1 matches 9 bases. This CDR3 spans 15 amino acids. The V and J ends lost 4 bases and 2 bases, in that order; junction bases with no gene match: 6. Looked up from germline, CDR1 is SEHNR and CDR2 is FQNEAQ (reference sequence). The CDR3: CASSSWTGDPYEQYF. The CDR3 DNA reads TGTGCCAGCAGCTCGTGGACAGGGGACCCCTACGAGCAGTACTTC.

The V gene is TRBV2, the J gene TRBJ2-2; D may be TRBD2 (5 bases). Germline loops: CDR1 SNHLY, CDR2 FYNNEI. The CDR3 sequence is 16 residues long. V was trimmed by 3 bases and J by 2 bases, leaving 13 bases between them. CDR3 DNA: TGTGCCAGCAGTGACTTTGGAGACTACAACACCGGGGAGCTGTTTTTT. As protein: CASSDFGDYNTGELFF.

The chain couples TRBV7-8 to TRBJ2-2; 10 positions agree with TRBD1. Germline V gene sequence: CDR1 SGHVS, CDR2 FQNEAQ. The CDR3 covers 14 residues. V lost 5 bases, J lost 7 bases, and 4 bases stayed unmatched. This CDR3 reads CASSRDRGIGELFF. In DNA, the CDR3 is TGTGCCAGCAGCCGGGACAGGGGAATCGGGGAGCTGTTTTTT.

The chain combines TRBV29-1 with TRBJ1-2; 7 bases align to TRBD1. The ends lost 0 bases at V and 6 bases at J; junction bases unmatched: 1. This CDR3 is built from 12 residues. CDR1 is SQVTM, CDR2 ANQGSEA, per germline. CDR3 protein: CSVEDQGDGYTF. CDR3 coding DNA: TGCAGCGTTGAAGATCAGGGGGATGGCTACACCTTC.

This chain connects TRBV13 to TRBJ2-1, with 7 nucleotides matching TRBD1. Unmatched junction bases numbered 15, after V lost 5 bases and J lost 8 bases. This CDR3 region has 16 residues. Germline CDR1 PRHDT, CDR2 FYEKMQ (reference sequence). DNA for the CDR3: TGTGCCAGCAGCCCCAAAGGAGACAGGGTGACCTATGAGCAGTTCTTC. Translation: CASSPKGDRVTYEQFF.